The TCR beta chain under discussion was sequenced for a study of blood T cell repertoires in COVID-19. Study details: The United States, Italy and Spain were the sources of the acute and convalescent COVID-19 samples.

The data were produced by immunoSEQ multiplex PCR, yet TCRdb's version contains in-frame clones alone and is incomplete. This sample has roughly 120,000 clones, with about 94% found just once. The germline V and J ends were trimmed by 7 bases and 7 bases, with 20 bases remaining between them. This CDR3 spans 15 amino acids. Germline V lookup: CDR1 SNHLY, CDR2 FYNNEI. The rearrangement links TRBV2 to TRBJ2-1, with a tentative D call TRBD2 (5 bases). The sample taken for sequencing was peripheral blood. The sequence was collected from a man over 45 with COVID-19, enrolled during active disease. CDR3 DNA: TGTGCCAGCAACGAGCCGGGGTTAGGCGGGAATGAGCAGTTCTTC. Amino acids: CASNEPGLGGNEQFF.